The source of this T cell receptor beta chain is a study of regulatory and conventional T cells in RAG deficiency. Study-level results: In Omenn syndrome, Treg and Tconv repertoires overlapped >85%. Omenn syndrome and CID/AS patients had around 100-fold fewer unique Treg TCR beta sequences, versus approximately 9.6-fold elsewhere. Omenn CD25-high CD127-low cells may be activated cells, not true Tregs.

After removal of 1 base from V and 4 bases from J, the junction contained 9 bases not matched to a gene. Germline V lookup: CDR1 SGHDN, CDR2 FVKESK. The CDR3 length is 16 residues. Genomic DNA came from blood regulatory T cells gated CD4+ CD25-high CD127-low. Generated by immunoSEQ multiplex PCR, the TCRdb table keeps only in-frame clones and is missing some. The repertoire holds several thousand clones, with 85% to 95% as singletons. In the case of this clone: Its matching antigen is unknown.

These data also featured in a second study, about regulatory T cells. That investigation notes: Amplification used 52 TRBV primers and 13 TRBJ primers. Regulatory T cells showed the strongest V-J pair restriction and V/J gene skewing among patient repertoires.

The material sequenced was CD127- CD25+ CD4+ Tregs sorted from blood. The rearrangement joins TRBV14 to TRBJ1-2; 7 nucleotides match TRBD1. The sequence came from a human donor in good health. The CDR3 coding sequence is TGTGCCAGCAGCCAAGGGGTGAACAGGGGAATCTATGGCTACACCTTC. Translated, it gives CASSQGVNRGIYGYTF. The full variable domain, in which reference TRBV14 and TRBJ1-2 provide the parts outside the CDR3, is EAGVTQFPSHSVIEKGQTVTLRCDPISGHDNLYWYRRVMGKEIKFLLHFVKESKQDESGMPNNRFLAERTGGTYSTLKVQPAELEDSGVYFCASSQGVNRGIYGYTFGSGTRLTVV.